These T cell receptor beta chains were read from a single sample in a study of regulatory T cells in long-lasting Graves disease. MiXCR, applied by TCRdb to the multiplex PCR reads, yields one record per CDR3 protein. This repertoire shows around 500,000 distinct CDR3 sequences, approximately 12% found once; its top ten account for more than 8%. The same specimen was also included in a second study, on T cells in Graves' hyperthyroidism and ophthalmopathy.

The sample was peripheral blood mononuclear cells (PBMCs), taken at new diagnosis, from a patient treated with antithyroid drugs. The receptors here all came from a woman under 40 with Graves disease. Both conserved end residues are part of each CDR3. The D gene is left open where the match is weak. The size of a clone is reported for some rows only, either as once, few or many, or as a class for expanded clones.

cdr3_aa cdr3_nt j_call v_call d_call clone_size
CASSFAGPGETQYF TGTGCCAGCAGCTTCGCGGGACCAGGGGAGACCCAGTACTTC TRBJ2-5 TRBV7-2 NA many
CASSLAVDRRYEQYF TGCGCCAGCAGCCTCGCCGTGGATAGACGCTACGAGCAGTACTTC TRBJ2-7 TRBV4-1 NA many
CASSTSETQYF TGTGCCAGCAGTACCAGTGAGACCCAGTACTTC TRBJ2-5 TRBV2 NA many
CAIYRIYYEQYF TGTGCCATTTACAGAATTTACTACGAGCAGTACTTC TRBJ2-7 TRBV10-3 NA many
CASSYKKFGWGTEAFF TGCGCCAGCAGCTACAAGAAGTTCGGGTGGGGGACTGAAGCTTTCTTT TRBJ1-1 TRBV4-1 NA many
CASSVRGGFANTEAFF TGTGCCAGCAGCGTGCGCGGAGGGTTCGCGAACACTGAAGCTTTCTTT TRBJ1-1 TRBV9 NA many
CASSLPNYNEQFF TGTGCCAGCAGCCTACCAAACTACAATGAGCAGTTCTTC TRBJ2-1 TRBV7-8 NA many
CAGQGRARVGTDTQYF TGTGCAGGACAGGGTCGGGCCAGGGTCGGCACAGATACGCAGTATTTT TRBJ2-3 TRBV28 TRBD1 many
CASSPYGYRGANEKLFF TGTGCCAGCAGTCCTTACGGATACAGGGGGGCTAATGAAAAACTGTTTTTT TRBJ1-4 TRBV28 TRBD1 many
CASNDIAGRNGYTF TGTGCCAGCAACGACATAGCGGGCCGCAATGGCTACACCTTC TRBJ1-2 TRBV14 NA NA
CASSEALTAAYEQYF TGTGCCAGCAGTGAAGCGTTGACAGCAGCCTACGAGCAGTACTTC TRBJ2-7 TRBV6-1 NA NA
CASSLLGAGYEQYF TGTGCCAGCAGCCTTCTGGGGGCAGGCTACGAGCAGTACTTC TRBJ2-7 TRBV27 NA many
CASSVTGYSYNEQFF TGTGCCAGCAGTGTAACAGGGTACTCCTACAATGAGCAGTTCTTC TRBJ2-1 TRBV6-2/TRBV6-3 NA NA
CASSYGGRELFF TGTGCCAGCAGCTACGGCGGAAGGGAACTGTTTTTT TRBJ2-2 TRBV7-2 NA NA
CASSERGTGVGTQYF TGTGCCAGCAGTGAACGAGGAACTGGTGTTGGGACCCAGTACTTC TRBJ2-5 TRBV6-1 NA NA
CASSLADRSDTEAFF TGTGCCAGCAGCTTAGCGGACAGGTCGGACACTGAAGCTTTCTTT TRBJ1-1 TRBV7-9 TRBD1 NA
CASSLALLRGTDTQYF TGTGCCAGCAGCTTAGCGCTGCTTAGGGGCACAGATACGCAGTATTTT TRBJ2-3 TRBV7-9 NA NA
CSARSDRGLNTEAFF TGCAGTGCTAGGTCGGACAGGGGGCTGAACACTGAAGCTTTCTTT TRBJ1-1 TRBV20-1 TRBD1 NA